Listed below are T cell receptor beta chains from one sample, sequenced in a study of shared clonotypes between healthy human individuals. The table came from immunoSEQ multiplex PCR; TCRdb's copy has only in-frame clones and leaves some out. The sample lists hundreds of thousands of clones, around 86% occurring once. Input material: memory CD8+ T cells sorted from blood. These receptors were obtained from a man between 18 and 29 years old in good health. Each CDR3 is given without its conserved first and last residue. The D gene is left open where the match is weak.

v_call	d_call	j_call	cdr3_aa
TRBV9	TRBD1	TRBJ2-7	ASSVAGQTYEQY
TRBV6-5	-	TRBJ2-7	ASSLQGDLYEQY
TRBV10-3	-	TRBJ2-7	AISESGPVRDRLSYEQY
TRBV4-1	-	TRBJ2-6	ASSPDTAGANVLT
TRBV5-3	-	TRBJ2-7	ARSLGQGSSYEQY
TRBV9	-	TRBJ1-1	ASSDPSGRNTEAF
TRBV4-1	-	TRBJ1-2	ASSQVQGTMGYGYT
TRBV9	TRBD1	TRBJ1-4	ASSPETGQINEKLF
TRBV7-8	TRBD2	TRBJ2-7	ASSLEVLAGKQY
TRBV4-1	-	TRBJ2-7	ASSQGPGSYEQY
TRBV4-3	TRBD1	TRBJ2-7	ASSHGTGSYEQY
TRBV4-2	TRBD2	TRBJ2-3	ASSQSLAGGRIDTQY
TRBV9	TRBD1	TRBJ2-5	ASSVRETGVQETQY
TRBV5-5	-	TRBJ2-5	ASSLAQSVGQETQY
TRBV5-1	-	TRBJ2-1	ASSLAGSPTYNEQF
TRBV29-1	-	TRBJ2-2	SVAITGELF